These 11 T cell receptor beta chains were sequenced from one sample in a study of T cell clonotyping in hematopoietic cell transplantation. Clones were read by immunoSEQ multiplex PCR, and TCRdb kept only the in-frame ones, dropping some. The sample holds some 15,000 clones, about 84% seen once. This specimen was PBMCs, taken 100 days after allogeneic stem cell transplant. Receptor source: a male patient in his sixties who had an allogeneic stem cell transplant from a related donor, so the T cells may come from the graft donor. Some clones in this sample may be carry-over from other donors' samples.

V and J are TRBV7-2 and TRBJ1-1, with D perhaps TRBD1 (5 bases). The CDR3 runs 13 residues. V was trimmed by 2 bases and J by 1 base, leaving 5 bases between them. CDR1 and CDR2 (germline): SGHTA, FQGNSA. CDR3 region: CASSLRGNTEAFF. The CDR3, as DNA: TGTGCCAGCAGCTTAAGGGGGAACACTGAAGCTTTCTTT.

The chain combines TRBV13 with TRBJ1-2; D is unclear. Trimming left V 2 bases short and J 7 bases short, with 14 bases between. CDR1 PRHDT and CDR2 FYEKMQ come from the germline V gene (reference sequence). This CDR3 has 14 residues. CDR3 residues: CASSLSTYDSGYTF. In DNA, the CDR3 is TGTGCCAGCAGCTTAAGTACATACGACTCTGGCTACACCTTC.

V is TRBV19 and J is TRBJ1-1; D possibly corresponds to TRBD1 (5 bases). Trimming took 4 bases from V and 4 from J, leaving 13 bases between them. The germline CDR1 and CDR2 sequences are LNHDA and SQIVND (reference sequence). This CDR3 comprises 14 residues. CDR3 nucleotides: TGTGCCAGTAGTACGGGGCACAAGGGCACTGAAGCTTTCTTT. Translation: CASSTGHKGTEAFF.

In this sample, this clone turned up a few times. The chain combines TRBV28 with TRBJ2-5; D unresolved. Trimming removed 3 bases at V and 0 bases at J, with 5 bases between. The CDR3 loop spans 13 amino acids. Germline V lookup: CDR1 MDHEN, CDR2 SYDVKM. The CDR3 region is CASSFQNQETQYF. CDR3 DNA sequence: TGTGCCAGCAGTTTTCAAAACCAAGAGACCCAGTACTTC.

This clone came up a few times. The gene calls are TRBV7-2 and TRBJ1-1, with TRBD1 matching over 7 bases. This CDR3 comprises 15 residues. Germline CDR1 SGHTA, CDR2 FQGNSA. V dropped 1 base and J dropped 0; count of bases not matched to a gene: 2. CDR3 in DNA: TGTGCCAGCAGCTTAGTTGGGACAGTGAACACTGAAGCTTTCTTT. Protein sequence: CASSLVGTVNTEAFF.

The rearrangement joins TRBV30 to TRBJ1-1; no clear D gene. V lost 1 base, J lost 1 base, and 4 bases lay in between. The CDR3 consists of 12 residues. In germline, CDR1 is GTSNPN, CDR2 SVGIG (reference sequence). CDR3 DNA: TGTGCCTGGAGTGCCGGGAACACTGAAGCTTTCTTT. Translating it yields CAWSAGNTEAFF. The full variable domain, rest sourced from reference TRBV30 and TRBJ1-1, is SQTIHQWPATLVQPVGSPLSLECTVEGTSNPNLYWYRQAAGRGLQLLFYSVGIGQISSEVPQNLSASRPQDRQFILSSKKLLLSDSGFYLCAWSAGNTEAFFGQGTRLTVV.

This chain links TRBV6-5 with TRBJ2-7; no clear D gene. Trimming pared 7 bases from V and 2 bases from J, leaving 15 bases between. There are 14 residues in the CDR3. Germline loops: CDR1 MNHEY, CDR2 SVGAGI. The CDR3 sequence: CASTMDQPPYEQYF. The CDR3 nucleotides read TGTGCCAGCACCATGGACCAACCTCCCTACGAGCAGTACTTC.

This clone has just a few counts. The chain joins TRBV6-4 to TRBJ2-2; D is perhaps TRBD1 (6 bases). The length of the CDR3 is 15 residues. Germline V gene sequence: CDR1 MRHNA, CDR2 SNTAGT. Trimming took off 3 bases at V and 0 bases at J, with 8 bases between the two ends. In DNA form, the CDR3 reads TGTGCCAGCAGTGAACAGGGTTCGAACACCGGGGAGCTGTTTTTT. The encoded protein is CASSEQGSNTGELFF.

The J gene is TRBJ1-1, the V gene TRBV20-1; D not certain. From germline, CDR1 is DFQATT and CDR2 SNEGSKA (reference sequence). The CDR3 has 11 amino acids. The V end was cut by 5 bases, the J end by 1 base, with 5 bases between. CDR3 sequence reads: CSAQPNTEAFF. In DNA form, the CDR3 reads TGCAGTGCTCAACCGAACACTGAAGCTTTCTTT.

The chain carries TRBV6-5 and TRBJ1-2; TRBD1 matches 9 bases. V lost 2 bases to trimming and J lost 6 bases; unmatched junction nucleotides: 7. The CDR3 has 15 amino acids. CDR1 and CDR2 (germline): MNHEY, SVGAGI. The CDR3 bases are TGTGCCAGCAGTTACCATCAACAGGGGGCTAATGGCTACACCTTC. Protein: CASSYHQQGANGYTF.

The chain is built from TRBV28 and TRBJ1-2, with TRBD1 as a possible D gene (5 bases). The CDR3 extends over 13 amino acids. Trimming took 2 bases from V and 7 from J, leaving 11 bases between them. The V gene's germline CDR1 is MDHEN and CDR2 SYDVKM. CDR3 residues: CASSLTGVGGYTF. In DNA, the CDR3 is TGTGCCAGCAGTTTAACGGGGGTGGGTGGCTACACCTTC.